The present TCR beta chain was sequenced within a study of graft-versus-host responses after intestinal transplantation (dated by TCRdb to about 2021). About the investigation overall: The transplants that recipients received were multivisceral, liver-intestinal, or isolated intestinal. Every recipient was given anti-thymocyte globulin induction, followed by around three years of maintenance tacrolimus and steroids. Bulk TCR-beta CDR3 sequencing was used to track graft-versus-host and host-versus-graft alloreactive T cell clones in the graft, circulation and bone marrow after intestinal transplantation. Alloreactive clones were identified by sequencing pre-transplant mixed lymphocyte reaction products and comparing them with unstimulated pre-transplant donor and recipient T cells. A cohort of about 25 intestinal transplant recipients, including one retransplant, was enrolled, and 3 patients lacking pretransplant specimens were excluded. Donor T cell macrochimerism was defined as a peak of at least 4% donor T cells among recipient peripheral blood mononuclear cells. Rather than going through the commercial service, samples from a few later patients were sequenced in-house on an Illumina MiSeq and processed with MiXCR.

The germline V gene gives CDR1 as LGHNA and CDR2 as YSLEER. The CDR3 has 17 amino acids, counting the end cysteine and phenylalanine. Only the CDR3 portion is preserved as DNA: 51 bases, with reading frame beginning at the first base. Trimming takes 1 base from V and 2 bases from J, and the germline ends sit 12 bases apart. Receptor libraries were prepared by the immunoSEQ multiplex PCR assay. In most patients, genomic DNA was isolated using the Qiagen DNeasy Blood and Tissue Kit and sent frozen to Adaptive Biotechnologies for TCR sequencing. For most patients, high-throughput TCR-beta CDR3 sequencing of genomic DNA was performed by Adaptive Biotechnologies. Processing in the source paper ran as follows. TCR sequencing data for roughly 17 patients were retrieved from Adaptive's ImmunoSEQ software; three other patients were processed with MiXCR and VDJtools. To correct CD4 versus CD8 sorting errors, sequences present in both subsets at a frequency ratio below 5:1 were removed. Because the origin of CDR3 nucleotide sequences shared between donor and recipient could not be assigned, those sequences were removed. Alloreactive clones required at least 2-fold expansion over unstimulated cells and minimum CFSE-low frequency of 0.002% (template counts) or 0.001% (read counts). Clones were considered mappable if detected in sequenced pre-transplant spleen, lymph node, or MLR CFSE-low populations of the donor or recipient. The cumulative frequency of alloreactive clones was calculated as a percentage of all sequences, weighted by copy number. TCRdb obtained this table from immuneACCESS and retained in-frame rearrangements with V and J assigned. These tables miss some clones; where compared with another copy, unresolved V genes account for less than half of the shortfall, and the remainder is unexplained. Clonal size and the V and J genes are those of that table, whereas D and trimming came from the DNA. For this sample the table gives 90,000 to 130,000 clones, of which more than 85% were detected only once. The ten largest make up 0.95% to 1.5% of the sample.

The paper's findings and limits, for the study overall: Peak levels of circulating GvH clones were associated with declines in HvG clones early after transplant. In patients with donor T cell macrochimerism, the allografts had high GvH to HvG T cell clonal ratios. The relatively low number and heterogeneity of intestinal transplant patients limited the conclusions. GvH clones were found in recipient bone marrow, and some of the GvH clones appeared earlier in ileal mucosa or blood, which is consistent with an intestinal mucosal origin.

Concerning this clone itself: It has no known antigen specificity. Base-call qualities are not available, and no considerably larger clone is one nucleotide away.

Interpreted using the paper, the time point label stands for: cells obtained before transplantation from donor or recipient. CD3+CD4+ and CD3+CD8+ populations were FACS-sorted from unstimulated pre-transplant donor and recipient cells taken from spleen or lymph nodes. This sequence was found in a human donor who was the organ donor for an intestinal transplant. Recombination linked TRBV4-3 to TRBJ2-6; TRBD1 is perhaps the D gene, given 6 matching bases. The specimen comprised unstimulated CD8+ T cells sorted from spleen or lymph node cells, sampled before transplant. The CDR3 amino acid sequence is: CASSQAFYRAGANVLTF. At the DNA level, the sequence is TGCGCCAGCAGCCAAGCGTTCTACAGGGCTGGGGCCAACGTCCTGACTTTC.